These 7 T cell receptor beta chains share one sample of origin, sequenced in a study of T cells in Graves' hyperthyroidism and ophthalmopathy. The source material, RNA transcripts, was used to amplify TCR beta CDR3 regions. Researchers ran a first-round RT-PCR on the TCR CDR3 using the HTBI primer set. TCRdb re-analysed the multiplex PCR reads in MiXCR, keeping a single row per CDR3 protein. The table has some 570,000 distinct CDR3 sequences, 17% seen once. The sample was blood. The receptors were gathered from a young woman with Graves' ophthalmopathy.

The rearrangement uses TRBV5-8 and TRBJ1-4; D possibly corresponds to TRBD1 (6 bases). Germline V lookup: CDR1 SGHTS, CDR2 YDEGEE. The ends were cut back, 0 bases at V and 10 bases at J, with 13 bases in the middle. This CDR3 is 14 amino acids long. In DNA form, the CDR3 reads TGTGCCAGCAGCTTGGATAGGGGGTACGGAAAACTGTTTTTT. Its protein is CASSLDRGYGKLFF. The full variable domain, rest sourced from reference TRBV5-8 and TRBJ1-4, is EAGVTQSPTHLIKTRGQQATLRCSPISGHTSVYWYQQALGLGLQFLLWYDEGEERNRGNFPPRFSGRQFPNYSSELNVNALELEDSALYLCASSLDRGYGKLFFGSGTQLSVL.

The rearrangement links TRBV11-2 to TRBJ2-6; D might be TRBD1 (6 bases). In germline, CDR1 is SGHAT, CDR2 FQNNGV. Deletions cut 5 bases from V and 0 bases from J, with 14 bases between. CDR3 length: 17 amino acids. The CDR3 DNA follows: TGTGCCAGCAGCCCCGACAGGTTCAGCTCTGGGGCCAACGTCCTGACTTTC. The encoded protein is CASSPDRFSSGANVLTF.

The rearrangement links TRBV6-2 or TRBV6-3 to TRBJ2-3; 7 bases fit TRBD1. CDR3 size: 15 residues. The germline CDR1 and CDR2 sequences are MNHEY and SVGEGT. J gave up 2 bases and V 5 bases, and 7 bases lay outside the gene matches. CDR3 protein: CASSRRDRDTDTQYF. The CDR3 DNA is TGTGCCAGCAGTCGACGGGACAGAGACACAGATACGCAGTATTTT.

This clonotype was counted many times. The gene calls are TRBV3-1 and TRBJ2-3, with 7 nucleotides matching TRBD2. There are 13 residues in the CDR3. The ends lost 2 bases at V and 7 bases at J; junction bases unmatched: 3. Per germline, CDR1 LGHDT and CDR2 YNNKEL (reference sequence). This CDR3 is CASSQWTRNTQYF. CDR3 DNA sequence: TGTGCCAGCAGCCAATGGACTAGAAATACGCAGTATTTT.

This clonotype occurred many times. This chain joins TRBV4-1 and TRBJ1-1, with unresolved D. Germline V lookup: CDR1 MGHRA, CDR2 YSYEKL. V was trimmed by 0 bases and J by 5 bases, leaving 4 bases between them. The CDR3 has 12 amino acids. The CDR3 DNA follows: TGCGCCAGCAGCCAAGACGTAACTGAAGCTTTCTTT. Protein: CASSQDVTEAFF.

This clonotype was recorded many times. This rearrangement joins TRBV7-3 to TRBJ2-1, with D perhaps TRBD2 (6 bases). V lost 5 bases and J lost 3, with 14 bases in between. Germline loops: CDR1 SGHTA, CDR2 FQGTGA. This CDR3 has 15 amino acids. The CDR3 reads CASSPISGDYNEQFF. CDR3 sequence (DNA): TGTGCCAGCAGCCCTATTTCGGGAGACTACAATGAGCAGTTCTTC.

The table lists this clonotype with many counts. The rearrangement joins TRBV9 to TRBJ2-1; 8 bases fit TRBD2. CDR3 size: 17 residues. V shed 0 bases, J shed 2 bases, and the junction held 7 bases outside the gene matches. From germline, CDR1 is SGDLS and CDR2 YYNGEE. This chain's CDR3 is CASSVGGSGGAYNEQFF. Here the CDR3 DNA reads TGTGCCAGCAGCGTAGGAGGAAGCGGGGGTGCCTACAATGAGCAGTTCTTC.